This T cell receptor beta chain came from a study of blood T cell repertoires in COVID-19. Study information: From T cells, B-cell-depleted T cells, or PBMCs came the material, which was cDNA or gDNA.

The V and J ends lost 4 bases and 5 bases, in that order; junction bases with no gene match: 5. This CDR3 contains 13 residues. CDR1 SGDLS and CDR2 YYNGEE come from the germline V gene. Patients at the Seattle site were enrolled during active infection and followed longitudinally. Libraries were prepared by immunoSEQ multiplex PCR; TCRdb keeps only in-frame clonotypes and omits some of them. Of some 400,000 clones detected, over 75% appear once; the ten largest clones hold more than 9%. Sequences were obtained from peripheral blood. V is TRBV9 and J is TRBJ1-1, with TRBD1 identical over 7 bases. This TCR came from a woman aged 25 to 45 with COVID-19, enrolled during active disease. Written as DNA, the CDR3 is TGTGCCAGCAGCACTGGACAGGCTACTGAAGCTTTCTTT. Its translation is CASSTGQATEAFF.